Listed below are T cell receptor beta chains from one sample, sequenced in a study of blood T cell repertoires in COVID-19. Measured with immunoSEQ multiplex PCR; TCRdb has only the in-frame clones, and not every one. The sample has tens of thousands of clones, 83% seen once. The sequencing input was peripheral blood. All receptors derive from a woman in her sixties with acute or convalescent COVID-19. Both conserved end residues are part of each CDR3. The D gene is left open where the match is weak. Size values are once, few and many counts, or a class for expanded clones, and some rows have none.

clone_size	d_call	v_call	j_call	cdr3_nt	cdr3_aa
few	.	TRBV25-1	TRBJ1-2	TGTGCCAGCAGTGAATCGGGCAGGTTAGGGACTTATGGCTACACCTTC	CASSESGRLGTYGYTF
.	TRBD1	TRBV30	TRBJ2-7	TGTGCCTGGGGGACAGGAAGCATCTACGAGCAGTACTTC	CAWGTGSIYEQYF
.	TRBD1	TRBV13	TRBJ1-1	TGTGCCAGCAGGATTACCTCCGGGACAGGGATCTTGAACACTGAAGCTTTCTTT	CASRITSGTGILNTEAFF
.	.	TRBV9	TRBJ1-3	TGTGCCAGTTCCGTCGGGGGGGTATCAGGAAACACCATATATTTT	CASSVGGVSGNTIYF
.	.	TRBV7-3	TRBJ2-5	TGTGCCAGCAGCATATACAGGCAAGAGACCCAGTACTTC	CASSIYRQETQYF
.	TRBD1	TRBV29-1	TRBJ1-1	TGCAGCGTAGACAGGGGGCAGAGCACTGAAGCTTTCTTT	CSVDRGQSTEAFF
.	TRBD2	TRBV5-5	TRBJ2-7	TGTGCCAGCAGGGGACTGGGGAACGGGAGGGGCTGGGACGAGCAGTACTTC	CASRGLGNGRGWDEQYF
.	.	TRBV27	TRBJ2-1	TGTGCCAGCAGTTTATCCGGGACTCATTCCTACAATGAGCAGTTCTTC	CASSLSGTHSYNEQFF
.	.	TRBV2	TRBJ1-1	TGTGCCAGCAGTCCTAGGCTGGGTGTCACTGAAGCTTTCTTT	CASSPRLGVTEAFF
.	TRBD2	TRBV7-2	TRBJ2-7	TGTGCCAGCAGCTTACAGCCCCCGGCCACTAGCGGGTCCTACGAGCAGTACTTC	CASSLQPPATSGSYEQYF
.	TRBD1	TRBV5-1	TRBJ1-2	TGCGCCAGCAGCAGGGGGGACAGCCATACTAACTATGGCTACACCTTC	CASSRGDSHTNYGYTF
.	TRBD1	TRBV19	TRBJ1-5	TGTGCCAGTAGCACAGGGGGCACTCAGCCCCAGCATTTT	CASSTGGTQPQHF
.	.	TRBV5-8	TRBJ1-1	TGTGCCAGCAGCTTGTTTGGGGCCACTTTCTTT	CASSLFGATFF
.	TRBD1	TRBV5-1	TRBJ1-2	TGCGCCAGCAGCGCAGGGACAGCGCAGGGGGTCATTAACTATGGCTACACCTTC	CASSAGTAQGVINYGYTF
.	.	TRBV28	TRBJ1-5	TGTGCCAGCAGTCCTGGCAGCGGGGGCAATCAGCCCCAGCATTTT	CASSPGSGGNQPQHF
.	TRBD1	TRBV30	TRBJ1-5	TGTGCCTGGACCACAGGGGGGTACGGTCAGCCCCAGCATTTT	CAWTTGGYGQPQHF